This record looks at one TCR beta chain sequence and its context. This entry is derived from a study of blood T cell repertoires in COVID-19. Study-level background: The United States, Italy and Spain supplied acute and convalescent COVID-19 samples. Sources were T cells, B-cell-depleted T cells, or PBMCs; the material itself was cDNA or gDNA.

It was during active infection that Seattle patients were enrolled and then longitudinally followed. Original data processing: Estimated nucleated cell counts came from reference gene primer amplification. Sequencing was performed with immunoSEQ multiplex PCR; in TCRdb, only in-frame clones are kept and a portion is missing. The V and J calls and clone size were taken over from that table, and D and trimming were inferred from the DNA. The repertoire holds 350,000 or so clones, with 88% as singletons. Looked up from germline, CDR1 is SGHTA and CDR2 is FQGNSA. Trimming stripped 1 base from V and 4 bases from J, with 13 bases between. The CDR3 spans 15 residues.

The sample taken for sequencing was peripheral blood. The gene calls are TRBV7-2 and TRBJ1-2; D is possibly TRBD1 (5 bases). The TCR comes from a woman under 40 with COVID-19, enrolled during active disease. The CDR3 nucleotides read TGTGCCAGCAGCTTAGACCCCGGGGGGTTCTATGGCTACACCTTC. Its protein is CASSLDPGGFYGYTF.